This T cell receptor beta chain was recovered during a study of blood T cell repertoires in COVID-19. The wider study: From the United States, Italy and Spain came samples of acute and convalescent COVID-19. Sources were T cells, B-cell-depleted T cells, or PBMCs; the material itself was cDNA or gDNA.

Per the original methods: By means of reference gene primer amplification, nucleated cell counts were estimated. Profiled with immunoSEQ multiplex PCR; TCRdb holds only in-frame clones, not every one. V, J and clone size were drawn from that table, and D and trimming were deduced from the DNA. The sample lists 150,000 to 200,000 clones, roughly 93% occurring once. The germline V gene has CDR1 LGHDT and CDR2 YNNKEL (reference sequence). Trimming at V came to 1 base and at J to 5 bases, leaving 9 bases not matched to a gene. This CDR3 comprises 17 residues. The TCR originated in a man in his late teens or twenties with acute or convalescent COVID-19. The rearrangement joins TRBV3-1 (or the pseudogene TRBV3-2) to TRBJ1-2; 11 nucleotides match TRBD1. The sample consisted of peripheral blood. The CDR3 DNA sequence: TGTGCCAGCAGCCAAGGTCGCTGGACAGGGGGCCGGTATGGCTACACCTTC. This gives the protein CASSQGRWTGGRYGYTF.